The 15 T cell receptor beta chains given below trace back to one sample, sequenced in a study of cytomegalovirus exposure and HLA in healthy donors. A multiplex PCR was run with 60 Vbeta primers and 13 Jbeta primers. Libraries were prepared by immunoSEQ multiplex PCR; TCRdb keeps only in-frame clonotypes and omits some of them. The top ten hold around 1.8% of the sample, which has a few hundred thousand clones, almost 80% seen once. The sample consisted of PBMCs. The receptor set was obtained from a man aged 18 to 30 in good health and CMV-seronegative.

This clone was counted between two and nine times. This rearrangement joins TRBV5-4 to TRBJ2-7; 7 bases line up with TRBD2. V lost 7 bases to trimming and J lost 5 bases; unmatched junction nucleotides: 15. Germline V lookup: CDR1 SGHNT, CDR2 YYREEE (reference sequence). The CDR3 contains 15 residues. This CDR3 reads CASGPGGPAWDEQYF. As DNA, the CDR3 is TGTGCCAGCGGACCGGGAGGCCCGGCGTGGGACGAGCAGTACTTC.

The chain couples TRBV6-5 to TRBJ2-7, with D perhaps matching TRBD1 (6 bases). V lost 6 bases, J lost 4 bases, and 13 bases lay in between. Germline CDR1 MNHEY, CDR2 SVGAGI. This CDR3 has 13 residues. This CDR3 is CASSRGQFYEQYF. Written as DNA, the CDR3 is TGTGCCAGCAGCCGAGGACAGTTTTACGAGCAGTACTTC.

The chain is built from TRBV27 and TRBJ2-7, with D hard to call. Germline loops: CDR1 MNHEY, CDR2 SMNVEV (reference sequence). V dropped 0 bases and J dropped 0 bases, with 12 bases sitting between them. The CDR3 is 16 amino acids. As DNA, the CDR3 is TGTGCCAGCAGTTTATCGTGGCACTGGAGCTCCTACGAGCAGTACTTC. It yields the protein CASSLSWHWSSYEQYF.

Here the CDR3 reads CASIRQGSYEQYF. The CDR3 DNA reads TGTGCCAGCATCAGACAGGGATCCTACGAGCAGTACTTC. V and J are TRBV6-6 and TRBJ2-7; TRBD1 matches 7 bases. Germline V gives CDR1 MNHNY, CDR2 SVGAGI (reference sequence). The CDR3 extends over 13 amino acids. V was clipped by 7 bases and J by 1 base; unmatched bases: 4.

The chain couples TRBV28 to TRBJ2-2, with D perhaps TRBD2 (6 bases). The CDR3 consists of 15 residues. Germline V gene sequence: CDR1 MDHEN, CDR2 SYDVKM. V was shortened by 3 bases and J by 4 bases, with 12 bases between the two germline ends. The CDR3 DNA follows: TGTGCCAGCAGTTTCTTGCGGAGGGCCACCGGGGAGCTGTTTTTT. This sequence encodes CASSFLRRATGELFF.

This sequence joins TRBV5-1 and TRBJ2-3; 8 positions match TRBD2. The CDR3 is 14 residues long. Germline-derived CDR1 and CDR2 are SGHRS and YFSETQ. Germline trimming cut 5 bases from V and 5 bases from J; bases unmatched to any gene: 7. The CDR3: CASRRERGIDTQYF. In DNA form, the CDR3 reads TGCGCCAGCAGACGGGAGCGGGGGATAGATACGCAGTATTTT. Using reference TRBV5-1 and TRBJ2-3 for the parts outside the CDR3, the full variable domain is KAGVTQTPRYLIKTRGQQVTLSCSPISGHRSVSWYQQTPGQGLQFLFEYFSETQRNKGNFPGRFSGRQFSNSRSEMNVSTLELGDSALYLCASRRERGIDTQYFGPGTRLTVL.

The chain's CDR3 is CASTRDRGGEQYF. As DNA, the CDR3 is TGTGCCAGCACTCGGGACAGGGGAGGCGAGCAGTACTTC. V gene TRBV2 combines with J gene TRBJ2-7, with 10 bases fitting TRBD1. This CDR3 is built from 13 residues. Germline assignment: CDR1 SNHLY and CDR2 FYNNEI. The V gene end was trimmed by 7 bases and the J gene end by 6 bases; junction bases not matched to a gene: 6.

V is TRBV27 and J is TRBJ1-2, with a tentative D call TRBD1 (5 bases). Trimming left V 4 bases short and J 4 bases short, with 10 bases between. The CDR3 loop spans 13 amino acids. Germline V gene sequence: CDR1 MNHEY, CDR2 SMNVEV (reference sequence). In DNA, the CDR3 is TGTGCCAGCAGTTCGGACACGATCTATGGCTACACCTTC. It specifies CASSSDTIYGYTF.

This clone was counted only a few times. This rearrangement joins TRBV10-3 to TRBJ2-5; 7 bases agree with TRBD1. The DNA end is more similar to TRBJ2-7, so the J call may be wrong. Germline CDR1 and CDR2: ENHRY and SYGVKD. This CDR3 is built from 12 residues. CDR3 coding DNA: TGTGCCGCCACAGGGGAACCCTACGAGCAGTACTTC. Translating gives CAATGEPYEQYF.

The chain employs TRBV27 and TRBJ1-1; D is possibly TRBD1 (5 bases). Trimming took off 5 bases at V and 4 bases at J, with 14 bases between the two ends. The CDR3 runs 14 residues. Germline CDR1 reads MNHEY; CDR2 reads SMNVEV (reference sequence). Written as DNA, the CDR3 is TGTGCCAGCAGTCCCCTGGGGGGTTCCACTGAAGCTTTCTTT. Amino acid sequence: CASSPLGGSTEAFF.

DNA for the CDR3: TGTGCCAGCCGACAGGGGGATCAGCCCCAGCATTTT. Translated, it gives CASRQGDQPQHF. This chain links TRBV6-5 with TRBJ1-5, with TRBD1 matching 9 bases. CDR1 MNHEY and CDR2 SVGAGI come from the germline V gene. V lost 8 bases and J lost 5; bases outside the gene matches: 1. The CDR3 contains 12 residues.

This chain joins TRBV7-2 and TRBJ1-3; 8 nucleotides align to TRBD1. The germline CDR1 and CDR2 sequences are SGHTA and FQGNSA. The CDR3 loop spans 15 amino acids. With V trimmed by 9 bases and J by 0 bases, 7 bases remained unmatched. The CDR3 spells CASRTGPSSGNTIYF. CDR3 in DNA: TGTGCCAGTAGGACAGGGCCCAGCTCTGGAAACACCATATATTTT.

The chain recombines TRBV13 with TRBJ2-5; 8 nucleotides match TRBD1. The end of the DNA fits TRBJ2-7 better, so the J call may be wrong. The CDR3 consists of 14 residues. From germline, CDR1 is PRHDT and CDR2 FYEKMQ (reference sequence). CDR3 amino acids: CASSLEQGAYEQYF. DNA for the CDR3: TGTGCCAGCAGCTTAGAACAGGGGGCCTACGAGCAGTACTTC.

This chain joins TRBV9 and TRBJ2-1; TRBD2 agrees at 12 bases. Looked up from germline, CDR1 is SGDLS and CDR2 is YYNGEE. J was trimmed by 9 bases and V by 0 bases; bases with no gene match: 7. The CDR3 is made up of 16 amino acids. CDR3 sequence reads: CASSVGPSGRAGEQFF. The DNA for the CDR3 is TGTGCCAGCAGCGTAGGACCTAGCGGGAGGGCCGGTGAGCAGTTCTTC.

The chain has TRBV7-9 and TRBJ1-5, with D unclear. V was shortened by 4 bases and J by 8 bases, with 15 bases between the two germline ends. CDR1 is SEHNR and CDR2 is FQNEAQ in the germline V gene (reference sequence). This CDR3 region has 14 residues. CDR3 sequence reads: CASSSLPSGEPQHF. CDR3 coding DNA: TGTGCCAGCAGCTCCCTTCCTTCGGGAGAGCCCCAGCATTTT.